Listed here is a single TCR beta chain. This sample was taken from a study of control samples from healthy donors and cancer patients. Profiling relied on immunoSEQ multiplex PCR, and the TCRdb table lists in-frame clones only, not all of them. The repertoire holds some 120,000 clones, with about 92% as singletons. Germline CDR1 is SEHNR and CDR2 is FQNEAQ (reference sequence). This CDR3 has 11 residues. V dropped 2 bases and J dropped 7 bases, with 3 bases sitting between them. The chain is built from TRBV7-9 and TRBJ1-3; no clear D. Sample: PBMCs. The receptor's source is a man aged 50 to 60 with head and neck cancer. CDR3 sequence reads: CASSLRNTIYF. CDR3 DNA: TGTGCCAGCAGCTTACGCAACACCATATATTTT. The full variable domain, rest sourced from reference TRBV7-9 and TRBJ1-3, is DTGVSQNPRHKITKRGQNVTFRCDPISEHNRLYWYRQTLGQGPEFLTYFQNEAQLEKSRLLSDRFSAERPKGSFSTLEIQRTEQGDSAMYLCASSLRNTIYFGEGSWLTVV.